Each of the 23 T cell receptor beta chains below was sequenced from the same sample in a study of blood T cell repertoires in COVID-19. The assay was immunoSEQ multiplex PCR, and TCRdb's table has in-frame clones only and misses some. The sample has around 300,000 clones, approximately 88% seen once. Sequenced input: peripheral blood. The receptors shown here come from a man younger than 35 with active or convalescent COVID-19.

The chain joins TRBV5-8 to TRBJ1-1; 8 bases line up with TRBD1. The germline V gene has CDR1 SGHTS and CDR2 YDEGEE. The V and J ends lost 9 bases and 7 bases, in that order; junction bases with no gene match: 5. CDR3 size: 11 residues. The CDR3 protein is CAKSTGDEAFF. The CDR3 coding sequence is TGTGCCAAATCGACAGGGGATGAAGCTTTCTTT.

The J gene is TRBJ1-2, the V gene TRBV9; D remains ambiguous. The CDR3 totals 14 residues. Germline V gene data show CDR1 as SGDLS and CDR2 as YYNGEE. Trimming left V 0 bases short and J 4 bases short, with 10 bases between. The CDR3: CASSVDEGFYGYTF. The CDR3 nucleotides read TGTGCCAGCAGCGTAGACGAGGGTTTCTATGGCTACACCTTC.

A remark on this clone: An end of the junction differs from the germline gene, which may be a read error. V is TRBV12-5 and J is TRBJ2-3; TRBD2 matches 12 bases. CDR3 length: 16 residues. CDR1 is LGHNT, CDR2 FRNRAP, per germline. The CDR3 nucleotides are TGTGCTAGTGGTTTGGTTCTAGCGGGGGGGCCGCTTGGTATGGATTTT. It codes for CASGLVLAGGPLGMDF.

CDR3 sequence (DNA): TGTGCCAGCAGACCTCGCAGGGGGCAATTTTGGGAGACCCAGTACTTC. It is translated as CASRPRRGQFWETQYF. The rearrangement links TRBV28 to TRBJ2-5; TRBD1 agrees at 8 bases. The CDR3 extends over 16 amino acids. V was clipped by 6 bases and J by 5 bases; unmatched bases: 14. The germline V gene has CDR1 MDHEN and CDR2 SYDVKM.

A single count supports this clone. The J gene is TRBJ2-3, the V gene TRBV27; D might be TRBD2 (7 bases). The CDR3 sequence is 14 residues long. The germline gives CDR1 MNHEY, CDR2 SMNVEV (reference sequence). Trimming pared 7 bases from V and 1 base from J, leaving 12 bases between. The CDR3 sequence is CASTRGPGTDTQYF. In DNA, the CDR3 is TGTGCCAGCACGCGGGGGCCCGGCACAGATACGCAGTATTTT.

This clone was counted once. The genes are TRBV6-5 and TRBJ2-1; tentatively, D is TRBD1 (6 bases). The CDR3 contains 16 residues. V lost 4 bases to trimming and J lost 1 base, with 14 bases between them. Germline CDR1 and CDR2: MNHEY and SVGAGI. The CDR3 loop is CASSSSTGSSYNEQFF. The DNA for the CDR3 is TGTGCCAGCAGTTCTAGTACAGGGTCTTCCTACAATGAGCAGTTCTTC.

This clone has just a few counts. The genes are TRBV6-2 or TRBV6-3 and TRBJ1-5, with a possible D match to TRBD1 (5 bases). CDR1 is MNHEY, CDR2 SVGEGT, per germline. This CDR3 is built from 14 residues. V was cut by 4 bases and J by 3 bases, with 10 bases left in between. This chain's CDR3 is CASSSAGDNQPQHF. CDR3 bases: TGTGCCAGCAGTTCCGCGGGGGACAATCAGCCCCAGCATTTT.

The chain employs TRBV14 and TRBJ2-1, with a weak D call TRBD1 (5 bases). This CDR3 is built from 16 residues. The V end lost 0 bases, the J end lost 5 bases, and 14 bases lay between the germline ends. In germline, CDR1 is SGHDN, CDR2 FVKESK. This chain's CDR3 is CASSQEFLRGNNEQFF. The CDR3 bases are TGTGCCAGCAGCCAAGAATTTTTAAGGGGAAACAATGAGCAGTTCTTC.

The V gene is TRBV5-5, the J gene TRBJ1-1; D is uncertain. CDR3 length equals 13 residues. Trimming shortened V by 0 bases and J by 6 bases, and 9 bases separated the two germline ends. The germline CDR1 and CDR2 sequences are SGHKS and YYEKEE (reference sequence). In DNA, the CDR3 is TGTGCCAGCAGCTTGGGTCGGGATGCTGAAGCTTTCTTT. Amino acid sequence: CASSLGRDAEAFF.

The rearrangement uses TRBV7-3 and TRBJ2-1, with 7 bases lining up with TRBD2. Germline V CDR1 and CDR2: SGHTA, FQGTGA. The CDR3 spans 15 residues. With V trimmed by 1 base and J by 5 bases, 5 bases remained unmatched. The CDR3 nucleotides read TGTGCCAGCAGCTTAAGACTAGCAAAGCACAATGAGCAGTTCTTC. Translating it yields CASSLRLAKHNEQFF.

This clone was counted a few times. The V call is TRBV9, the J call TRBJ2-7, with TRBD2 matching over 7 bases. CDR3 length: 15 amino acids. Germline assignment: CDR1 SGDLS and CDR2 YYNGEE. The ends lost 3 bases at V and 1 base at J; junction bases unmatched: 7. CDR3 nucleotides: TGTGCCAGCAGCGCAGATGGCGGGGGATCCTACGAGCAGTACTTC. Amino acids: CASSADGGGSYEQYF.

The V and J genes are TRBV7-3 and TRBJ1-1; D gene unclear. This CDR3 is 13 amino acids long. Per germline, CDR1 SGHTA and CDR2 FQGTGA. V lost 5 bases and J 0 bases, leaving 7 bases between the germline ends. The CDR3 loop is CASSLAMNTEAFF. As DNA, the CDR3 is TGTGCCAGCAGCCTCGCGATGAACACTGAAGCTTTCTTT.

This chain links TRBV11-2 with TRBJ1-2, with D possibly being TRBD1 (5 bases). Germline V gives CDR1 SGHAT, CDR2 FQNNGV. V was trimmed by 5 bases and J by 7 bases, leaving 20 bases between them. This CDR3 has 15 amino acids. The CDR3: CASSLSQGNGRGYTF. The DNA for the CDR3 is TGTGCCAGCAGCCTATCTCAGGGAAACGGTCGTGGCTACACCTTC.

V is TRBV6-5 and J is TRBJ2-7; 10 bases align to TRBD1. The germline V gene has CDR1 MNHEY and CDR2 SVGAGI. There are 15 residues in the CDR3. V lost 2 bases to trimming and J lost 2 bases; unmatched junction nucleotides: 3. The CDR3 bases are TGTGCCAGCAGTTACCGGACAGGGGGGACCTACGAGCAGTACTTC. Residues: CASSYRTGGTYEQYF.

V usage is TRBV9 and J usage is TRBJ1-6; D is unresolved. CDR3 length equals 13 residues. Deletions cut 5 bases from V and 7 bases from J, with 10 bases between. The germline V gene has CDR1 SGDLS and CDR2 YYNGEE. CDR3 coding DNA: TGTGCCAGCAGTGACCGGAGAAATTCACCCCTCCACTTT. This codes for CASSDRRNSPLHF.

This chain uses TRBV4-1 with TRBJ1-4; no firm D call. The CDR3 length is 15 residues. In germline, CDR1 is MGHRA, CDR2 YSYEKL. Trimming pared 0 bases from V and 4 bases from J, leaving 9 bases between. This CDR3 is CASSQEPGYNEKLFF. CDR3 coding DNA: TGCGCCAGCAGCCAAGAGCCGGGATATAATGAAAAACTGTTTTTT.

The table lists this clone with a count of one. V and J are TRBV4-3 and TRBJ2-3; D perhaps matches TRBD2 (6 bases). Germline values: CDR1 LGHNA, CDR2 YSLEER. The CDR3 extends over 18 amino acids. The germline V and J ends were trimmed by 3 bases and 2 bases, with 21 bases remaining between them. Here the CDR3 reads CASSHLGPGRGTTDTQYF. CDR3 in DNA: TGCGCCAGCAGCCATCTAGGACCGGGACGGGGGACCACAGATACGCAGTATTTT.

In DNA form, the CDR3 reads TGTGCCAGCAGCCGTCGAGTGGAGCAGTTCTTC. It is translated as CASSRRVEQFF. The chain has TRBV4-2 and TRBJ2-1, with D unclear. Germline CDR1 and CDR2: LGHNA and YNFKEQ. The CDR3 length is 11 residues. Trimming stripped 4 bases from V and 10 bases from J, with 8 bases between.

This clone occurred a few times. This chain joins TRBV12-3 or TRBV12-4 and TRBJ1-5; D uncertain. The CDR3 has 12 residues. Trimming stripped 4 bases from V and 2 bases from J, with 3 bases between. CDR3 residues: CASSSGNQPQHF. The CDR3 DNA follows: TGTGCCAGCAGTTCGGGCAATCAGCCCCAGCATTTT.

The chain employs TRBV19 and TRBJ1-5, with D perhaps TRBD1 (6 bases). The V gene lost 4 bases and the J gene lost 2 bases, with 15 bases spanning the gap. The CDR3 has 16 amino acids. CDR1 is LNHDA, CDR2 SQIVND, per germline (reference sequence). CDR3 DNA sequence: TGTGCCAGTAGTACCCAGACCAGGGGAGGCAATCAGCCCCAGCATTTT. Its translation is CASSTQTRGGNQPQHF.

V usage is TRBV5-4 and J usage is TRBJ1-2; D might be TRBD1 (6 bases). Germline V gives CDR1 SGHNT, CDR2 YYREEE (reference sequence). V was trimmed by 0 bases and J by 5 bases, leaving 14 bases between them. The CDR3 is made up of 15 amino acids. CDR3 protein: CASSLAHRERYGYTF. The CDR3 DNA reads TGTGCCAGCAGCTTGGCCCACAGGGAAAGGTATGGCTACACCTTC.

This clone was found a few times. V gene TRBV4-3 combines with J gene TRBJ1-5, with D tentatively TRBD1 (6 bases). The germline CDR1 and CDR2 sequences are LGHNA and YSLEER. The CDR3 runs 15 residues. Trimming took off 0 bases at V and 9 bases at J, with 15 bases between the two ends. In nucleotides, the CDR3 is TGCGCCAGCAGCCAAGATCACAGGGTGCAAGGGCCCCAGCATTTT. This gives the protein CASSQDHRVQGPQHF.

This clone has ten or more counts. This chain connects TRBV4-1 to TRBJ2-5, with D possibly matching TRBD2 (5 bases). The CDR3 consists of 13 residues. In germline, CDR1 is MGHRA, CDR2 YSYEKL. Trimming pared 2 bases from V and 4 bases from J, leaving 8 bases between. The CDR3 reads CASSQWRRETQYF. The CDR3 coding sequence is TGCGCCAGCAGCCAATGGAGGAGAGAGACCCAGTACTTC.